These 18 T cell receptor beta chains were sequenced from one sample in a study of blood T cell repertoires in COVID-19. The data were produced by immunoSEQ multiplex PCR, yet TCRdb's version contains in-frame clones alone and is incomplete. There are 150,000 to 200,000 clones in the sample; 80% to 90% occur only once, and under 5% lies in the top ten. The specimen sequenced was peripheral blood. All receptors come from a woman aged 60-75 years who had recovered from COVID-19.

For the CDR3, the DNA is TGTGCCAGCAGCACTCCCCAGGGGGCGTTCTACGAGCAGTACTTC. Protein product: CASSTPQGAFYEQYF. This chain joins TRBV5-6 and TRBJ2-7; the match to TRBD1 covers 8 bases. CDR1 is SGHDT and CDR2 is YYEEEE in the germline V gene. Germline trimming cut 4 bases from V and 3 bases from J; bases unmatched to any gene: 9. The CDR3 extends over 15 amino acids.

The chain has TRBV19 and TRBJ2-1, with D tentatively TRBD2 (6 bases). V dropped 3 bases and J dropped 9 bases, with 12 bases sitting between them. Germline-derived CDR1 and CDR2 are LNHDA and SQIVND (reference sequence). There are 13 residues in the CDR3. The CDR3 coding sequence is TGTGCCAGTAGTATTTTTGCGGGACTTGAGCAGTTCTTC. This sequence encodes CASSIFAGLEQFF.

The V and J genes are TRBV27 and TRBJ2-7; TRBD1 might be the D (6 bases). The CDR3 length is 15 residues. V was shortened by 5 bases and J by 3 bases, with 17 bases between the two germline ends. Germline loops: CDR1 MNHEY, CDR2 SMNVEV (reference sequence). In nucleotides, the CDR3 is TGTGCCAGCAGTAGAGCATCAATCAGGGGCTACGAGCAGTACTTC. Protein sequence: CASSRASIRGYEQYF.

This sequence joins TRBV5-4 and TRBJ2-5; 7 nucleotides line up with TRBD1. The CDR3 covers 14 residues. Trimming cost V 4 bases and J 5 bases; bases outside gene matches: 8. Germline values: CDR1 SGHNT, CDR2 YYREEE (reference sequence). CDR3 loop: CASSGRDSMETQYF. The CDR3 DNA follows: TGTGCCAGCAGCGGCCGGGACAGCATGGAGACCCAGTACTTC.

The gene calls are TRBV11-2 and TRBJ1-2, with D perhaps TRBD1 (5 bases). V was cut by 6 bases and J by 4 bases, with 9 bases left in between. The V gene's germline CDR1 is SGHAT and CDR2 FQNNGV. This CDR3 has 12 residues. The CDR3 protein is CASSPQGYGYTF. CDR3 coding DNA: TGTGCCAGCAGTCCCCAGGGCTATGGCTACACCTTC.

The chain employs TRBV28 and TRBJ2-7, with D perhaps matching TRBD1 (5 bases). Trimming cost V 6 bases and J 2 bases, with 11 bases left between them. CDR1 is MDHEN and CDR2 is SYDVKM in the germline V gene. This CDR3 spans 13 amino acids. CDR3 nucleotides: TGTGCCAGCAGGAAGGGGTCAACCTACGAGCAGTACTTC. It yields the protein CASRKGSTYEQYF.

The table lists this clone with a count of one. The V gene is TRBV28, the J gene TRBJ1-2; D is unclear. The V end was cut by 1 base, the J end by 7 bases, with 13 bases between. The CDR3 extends over 14 amino acids. Germline CDR1 and CDR2: MDHEN and SYDVKM. The CDR3 sequence: CASSLYVGVVGYTF. The CDR3 DNA is TGTGCCAGCAGTTTATATGTGGGCGTTGTTGGCTACACCTTC.

The gene calls are TRBV19 and TRBJ2-5, with TRBD2 matching over 13 bases. The CDR3 loop spans 15 amino acids. V dropped 6 bases and J dropped 2; count of bases not matched to a gene: 3. Per germline, CDR1 LNHDA and CDR2 SQIVND (reference sequence). Here the CDR3 DNA reads TGTGCCAGTAGGCCGGGACTAGCGGGGCAAGAGACCCAGTACTTC. Its translation is CASRPGLAGQETQYF.

This chain joins TRBV28 and TRBJ1-2, with 7 bases aligning to TRBD1. The CDR3 extends over 11 amino acids. V shed 6 bases, J shed 7 bases, and the junction held 2 bases outside the gene matches. Germline V lookup: CDR1 MDHEN, CDR2 SYDVKM. CDR3: CASSTGAGYTF. CDR3 DNA sequence: TGTGCCAGCAGCACAGGGGCTGGCTACACCTTC.

The chain joins TRBV7-4 to TRBJ1-6; 7 bases are shared with TRBD1. The trim removed 1 base at V and 5 bases at J, leaving 11 bases unmatched. This CDR3 is 18 amino acids long. Germline V gene sequence: CDR1 SGHVT, CDR2 SQSDAQ. CDR3 nucleotides: TGTGCCAGCAGCTTAGGCCGGGACAGCCAAAGAAATAATTCACCCCTCCACTTT. This translates into CASSLGRDSQRNNSPLHF.

CDR3 nucleotides: TGTGCCAGCGGCCGCAGCCGGGGGACAGGGGTCGAGCAGTACTTC. Protein product: CASGRSRGTGVEQYF. The rearrangement uses TRBV11-2 and TRBJ2-7; 10 bases fit TRBD1. Germline V gene data show CDR1 as SGHAT and CDR2 as FQNNGV. Trimming at V came to 8 bases and at J to 6 bases, leaving 13 bases not matched to a gene. The CDR3 contains 15 residues.

V usage is TRBV5-1 and J usage is TRBJ2-5, with 7 bases lining up with TRBD1. Germline CDR1 is SGHRS and CDR2 is YFSETQ. V trimming: 4 bases; J trimming: 4 bases; junction bases outside the gene matches: 13. The CDR3 covers 16 residues. This chain's CDR3 is CASSILDRVLGETQYF. DNA of the CDR3: TGCGCCAGCAGCATCCTCGACAGGGTCCTCGGAGAGACCCAGTACTTC.

This chain links TRBV11-2 with TRBJ1-1, with a tentative D call TRBD1 (6 bases). The CDR3 is made up of 13 amino acids. The germline V gene encodes CDR1 SGHAT and CDR2 FQNNGV. Trimming cost V 8 bases and J 6 bases, with 16 bases left between them. Here the CDR3 DNA reads TGTGCCAGCGGTTTAACAGGGTTCGCTGAAGCTTTCTTT. Translation gives CASGLTGFAEAFF. Full variable domain (rest looked up from reference TRBV11-2 and TRBJ1-1): EAGVAQSPRYKIIEKRQSVAFWCNPISGHATLYWYQQILGQGPKLLIQFQNNGVVDDSQLPKDRFSAERLKGVDSTLKIQPAKLEDSAVYLCASGLTGFAEAFFGQGTRLTVV.

CDR3 sequence (DNA): TGTGCCAGCAGTGGGTATGGGGGCAGGGATCAGCCCCAGCATTTT. Translation gives CASSGYGGRDQPQHF. The chain couples TRBV2 to TRBJ1-5; tentative D call: TRBD1 (6 bases). This CDR3 spans 15 amino acids. V lost 4 bases, J lost 5 bases, and 15 bases lay in between. The germline CDR1 and CDR2 sequences are SNHLY and FYNNEI.

The J gene is TRBJ2-7, the V gene TRBV5-1; 13 bases map to TRBD2. This CDR3 has 14 amino acids. Trimming at V came to 4 bases and at J to 5 bases, leaving 3 bases not matched to a gene. Germline CDR1 and CDR2: SGHRS and YFSETQ. For the CDR3, the DNA is TGCGCCAGCAGCCCGGGGACTAGCGGGGACGAGCAGTACTTC. Translating it yields CASSPGTSGDEQYF.

The V call is TRBV6-6, the J call TRBJ1-1; the match to TRBD1 covers 9 bases. Germline-derived CDR1 and CDR2 are MNHNY and SVGAGI (reference sequence). With V trimmed by 8 bases and J by 4 bases, 8 bases remained unmatched. The CDR3 is made up of 14 amino acids. Here the CDR3 reads CASLIPGQGTEAFF. DNA of the CDR3: TGTGCCAGCCTTATTCCGGGACAGGGCACTGAAGCTTTCTTT.

This chain links TRBV7-3 with TRBJ2-2; possibly TRBD2 for D (7 bases). Trimming took 5 bases from V and 4 from J, leaving 14 bases between them. This CDR3 has 15 amino acids. From germline, CDR1 is SGHTA and CDR2 FQGTGA. The CDR3 sequence is CASSPQGGSTGELFF. The CDR3 DNA sequence: TGTGCCAGCAGCCCACAGGGAGGGAGCACCGGGGAGCTGTTTTTT.

There are a few counts of this clone. The rearrangement uses TRBV4-2 and TRBJ2-7; TRBD2 aligns across 9 bases. CDR3 length: 16 residues. J gave up 5 bases and V 0 bases, and 8 bases lay outside the gene matches. CDR1 and CDR2 from the germline V gene are LGHNA and YNFKEQ. This chain's CDR3 is CASSQEKPGLAHEQYF. Here the CDR3 DNA reads TGTGCCAGCAGCCAAGAAAAACCGGGACTAGCCCACGAGCAGTACTTC.